This T cell receptor (beta chain) came from a study of blood T cells in healthy people across ages. Investigators took 9.5 to 10 milliliters of peripheral blood from every donor. PBMCs, at least 6 million per sample, were isolated. Study-wide findings and caveats: Long-lived and aged donors differed, with more naive CD4+ cells and higher diversity in the long-lived. Researchers said unsorted PBMCs prevented a conclusive naive versus antigen-experienced comparison.

Comment on this clonotype: Its antigen is not identified. The conserved closing phenylalanine or tryptophan is absent in this CDR3, likely reflecting a read error.

The CDR3 runs 13 residues. Germline V gene sequence: CDR1 LGHDT, CDR2 YNNKEL (reference sequence). Together with a sample-barcoded 5' primer, a J-beta primer mix was included in a second PCR lasting roughly 6 to 12 cycles. A single record per CDR3 protein comes from TCRdb applying MiXCR to the 5' RACE reads. This repertoire shows some 1.8 million distinct CDR3 sequences, approximately 39% found once; its top ten account for around 23%. This chain connects TRBV3-1 to TRBJ2-4, with 10 bases aligning to TRBD1. The sample comprised blood. The sequence was obtained from a human donor in good health. This chain's CDR3 is CASGDRGKNIQYI. CDR3 bases: TGTGCTAGCGGGGACAGGGGCAAAAACATTCAGTACATC.